This TCR beta chain was documented in a study of T cell responses to AZD1222 COVID-19 vaccine. About this clone itself: The antigen remains undetermined.

V was clipped by 5 bases and J by 2 bases; unmatched bases: 4. Germline V gene data show CDR1 as SGHVS and CDR2 as FNYEAQ. This CDR3 region has 15 residues. Study-wide points: Most donors were white British and more were female, and clonal diversity was possibly underestimated.

The assay was immunoSEQ multiplex PCR, and TCRdb's table has in-frame clones only and misses some. The repertoire consists of 120,000 to 150,000 clones, with roughly nine tenths occurring once and the leading ten covering roughly 7.5%. This sequence joins TRBV7-6 and TRBJ2-3; TRBD1 matches at 10 bases. The source was peripheral blood, collected 28 days after the second dose of the MenACWY control vaccine. This receptor was identified in an adult who received the MenACWY meningococcal vaccine as a control. The CDR3 nucleotides read TGTGCCAGCAGCACGGGACAGGGGTTCACAGATACGCAGTATTTT. Translated: CASSTGQGFTDTQYF.